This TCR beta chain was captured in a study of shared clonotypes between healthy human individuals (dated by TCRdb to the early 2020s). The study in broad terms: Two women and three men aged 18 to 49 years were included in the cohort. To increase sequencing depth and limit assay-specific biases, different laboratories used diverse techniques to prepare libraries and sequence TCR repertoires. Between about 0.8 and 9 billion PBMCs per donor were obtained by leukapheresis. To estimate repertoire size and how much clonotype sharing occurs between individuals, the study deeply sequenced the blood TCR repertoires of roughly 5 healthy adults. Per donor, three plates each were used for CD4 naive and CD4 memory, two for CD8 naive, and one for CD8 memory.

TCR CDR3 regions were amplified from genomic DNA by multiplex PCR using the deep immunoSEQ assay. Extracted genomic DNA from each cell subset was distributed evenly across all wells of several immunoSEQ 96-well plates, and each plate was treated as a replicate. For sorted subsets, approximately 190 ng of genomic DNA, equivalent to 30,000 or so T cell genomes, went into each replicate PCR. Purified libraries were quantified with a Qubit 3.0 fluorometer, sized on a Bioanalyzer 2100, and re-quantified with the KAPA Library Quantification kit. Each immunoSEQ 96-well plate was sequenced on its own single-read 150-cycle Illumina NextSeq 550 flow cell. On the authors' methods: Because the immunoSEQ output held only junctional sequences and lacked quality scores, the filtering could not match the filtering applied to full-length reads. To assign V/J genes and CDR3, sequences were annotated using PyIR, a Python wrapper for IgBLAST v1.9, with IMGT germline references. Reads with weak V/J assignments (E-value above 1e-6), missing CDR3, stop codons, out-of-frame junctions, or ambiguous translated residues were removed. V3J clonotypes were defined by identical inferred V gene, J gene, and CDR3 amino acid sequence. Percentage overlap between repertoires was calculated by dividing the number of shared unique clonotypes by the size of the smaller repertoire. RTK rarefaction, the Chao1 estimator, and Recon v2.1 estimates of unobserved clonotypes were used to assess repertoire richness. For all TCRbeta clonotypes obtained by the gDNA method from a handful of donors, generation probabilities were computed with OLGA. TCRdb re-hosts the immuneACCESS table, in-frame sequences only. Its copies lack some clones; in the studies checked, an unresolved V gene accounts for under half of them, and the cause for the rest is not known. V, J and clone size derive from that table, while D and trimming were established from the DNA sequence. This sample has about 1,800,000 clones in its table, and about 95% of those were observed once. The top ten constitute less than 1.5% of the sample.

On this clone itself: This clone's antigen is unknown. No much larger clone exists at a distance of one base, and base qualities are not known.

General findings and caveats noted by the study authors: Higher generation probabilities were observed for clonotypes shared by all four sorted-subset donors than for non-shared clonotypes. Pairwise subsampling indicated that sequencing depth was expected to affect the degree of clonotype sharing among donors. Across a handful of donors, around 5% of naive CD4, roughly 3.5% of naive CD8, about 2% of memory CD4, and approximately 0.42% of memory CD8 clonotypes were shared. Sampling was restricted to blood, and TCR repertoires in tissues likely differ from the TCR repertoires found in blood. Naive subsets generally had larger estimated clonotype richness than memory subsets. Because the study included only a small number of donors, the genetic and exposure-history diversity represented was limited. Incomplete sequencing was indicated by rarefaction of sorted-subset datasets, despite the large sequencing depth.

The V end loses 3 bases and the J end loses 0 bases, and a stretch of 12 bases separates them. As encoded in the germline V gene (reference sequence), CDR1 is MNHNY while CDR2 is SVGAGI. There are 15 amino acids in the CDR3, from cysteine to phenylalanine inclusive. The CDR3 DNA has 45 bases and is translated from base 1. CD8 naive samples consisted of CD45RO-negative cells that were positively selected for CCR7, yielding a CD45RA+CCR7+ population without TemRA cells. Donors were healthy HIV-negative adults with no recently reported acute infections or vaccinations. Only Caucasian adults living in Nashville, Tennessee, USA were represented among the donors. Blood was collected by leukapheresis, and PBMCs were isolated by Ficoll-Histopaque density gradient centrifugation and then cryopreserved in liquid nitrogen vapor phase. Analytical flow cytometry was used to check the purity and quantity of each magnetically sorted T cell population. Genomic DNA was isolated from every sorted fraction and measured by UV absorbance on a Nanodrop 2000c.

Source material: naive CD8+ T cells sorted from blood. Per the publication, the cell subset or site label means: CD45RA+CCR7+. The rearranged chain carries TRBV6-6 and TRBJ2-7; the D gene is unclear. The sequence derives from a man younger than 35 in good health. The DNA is TGTGCCAGCAGTTATTCCGACACCACCTCCTACGAGCAGTACTTC. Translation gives CASSYSDTTSYEQYF.